The present T cell receptor beta chain was sequenced within a study of T-cell memory formation after mild COVID-19. Study background: Largely donor-specific TCR clusters were found. General study points: Detection of some responders pre-infection suggested pre-existing cross-reactive memory T cells participated.

TCR alpha and TCR beta cDNA libraries carrying sample barcodes and UMIs came from 5'RACE with constant-segment primers. TCRdb reanalysed the 5' RACE reads using MiXCR and keeps one entry per CDR3 protein. The sample lists hundreds of thousands of distinct CDR3 sequences, roughly 17% seen once, with roughly 7.7% in the top ten. This clonotype has more than one count but fewer than ten. The antigen remains undetermined. The CDR3 totals 15 residues. The V segment lost 5 bases and the J segment 6 bases; nucleotides outside the gene matches: 13. Germline CDR1 reads SGHTA; CDR2 reads FQGNSA. The chain uses TRBV7-2 and TRBJ2-7; 7 bases line up with TRBD1. This clonotype originated in an adult woman who had mild COVID-19 (a few samples of this study predate the infection). Cell type and time point are not known. Input material: PBMCs or a T cell subset sorted from them (not recorded which). CDR3 region: CASSLTGSQVAEQYF. CDR3 nucleotide sequence: TGTGCCAGCAGCCTGACAGGGTCCCAGGTTGCCGAGCAGTACTTC.